Listed here are 23 T cell receptor beta chains from one sample, sequenced in a study of cytomegalovirus exposure and HLA in healthy donors. Amplification used 60 Vbeta primers and 13 Jbeta primers. Method: immunoSEQ multiplex PCR; TCRdb's copy keeps in-frame clones and lacks some. The sample holds approximately 120,000 clones, about 80% seen once. The sample taken for sequencing was PBMCs. These receptors originate from a woman aged 45-65 years in good health and CMV-seropositive.

This clone is a singleton in its sample. The chain recombines TRBV5-5 with TRBJ1-6, with 7 bases fitting TRBD1. V dropped 4 bases and J dropped 6; count of bases not matched to a gene: 4. The germline CDR1 and CDR2 sequences are SGHKS and YYEKEE (reference sequence). The CDR3 spans 14 residues. CDR3 protein: CASSTNRGNSPLHF. The CDR3 DNA reads as TGTGCCAGCAGCACCAACAGGGGTAATTCACCCCTCCACTTT. Complete variable domain (other parts from reference TRBV5-5 and TRBJ1-6): DAGVTQSPTHLIKTRGQQVTLRCSPISGHKSVSWYQQVLGQGPQFIFQYYEKEERGRGNFPDRFSARQFPNYSSELNVNALLLGDSALYLCASSTNRGNSPLHFGNGTRLTVT.

This clone has more than one count but fewer than ten. This chain joins TRBV5-1 and TRBJ2-4, with D unclear. V dropped 4 bases and J dropped 3 bases, with 8 bases sitting between them. This CDR3 has 13 amino acids. CDR1 is SGHRS and CDR2 is YFSETQ in the germline V gene. The CDR3 protein is CASSGQDKNIQYF. CDR3 coding DNA: TGCGCCAGCAGCGGCCAAGACAAAAACATTCAGTACTTC. The whole variable domain, filled in from reference TRBV5-1 and TRBJ2-4, reads KAGVTQTPRYLIKTRGQQVTLSCSPISGHRSVSWYQQTPGQGLQFLFEYFSETQRNKGNFPGRFSGRQFSNSRSEMNVSTLELGDSALYLCASSGQDKNIQYFGAGTRLSVL.

On this clone: Relative to the germline gene, one junction end is altered; a read error may explain this. The rearrangement joins TRBV7-2 to TRBJ2-4; D perhaps matches TRBD2 (5 bases). The CDR3 runs 18 residues. Germline lookup yields CDR1 SGHTA and CDR2 FQGNSA. In DNA, the CDR3 is TGTGCCAGCAGCTTAGCGCCCGTATCCGGGATTTCGGGGAATGGTTTGTGCTTC. Its translation: CASSLAPVSGISGNGLCF.

The J gene is TRBJ2-1, the V gene TRBV19; D might be TRBD1 (5 bases). Germline assignment: CDR1 LNHDA and CDR2 SQIVND (reference sequence). The CDR3 has 15 amino acids. V gave up 4 bases and J gave up 4 bases, with 14 bases separating them. In DNA form, the CDR3 reads TGTGCCAGTAGTAAGGGGCCCCAGCCTTACAATGAGCAGTTCTTC. It encodes CASSKGPQPYNEQFF.

The gene calls are TRBV29-1 and TRBJ2-7; 8 nucleotides agree with TRBD2. J gave up 4 bases and V 5 bases, and 16 bases lay outside the gene matches. CDR1 is SQVTM and CDR2 is ANQGSEA in the germline V gene. There are 16 residues in the CDR3. For the CDR3, the DNA is TGCAGCGTTTGGCCGGGGGGGGGCCCTATTTGTTACGAGCAGTACTTC. Translating gives CSVWPGGGPICYEQYF.

The chain joins TRBV6-1 to TRBJ1-1; TRBD1 matches 8 bases. V lost 6 bases to trimming and J lost 0 bases; unmatched junction nucleotides: 6. CDR1 is MNHNS, CDR2 SASEGT, per germline. This CDR3 is 15 amino acids long. CDR3 protein: CASRQGQAMNTEAFF. The CDR3 coding sequence is TGTGCCAGCAGGCAGGGACAGGCGATGAACACTGAAGCTTTCTTT.

This chain uses TRBV7-3 with TRBJ2-3, with no clear D. Germline loops: CDR1 SGHTA, CDR2 FQGTGA. CDR3 size: 15 residues. Trimming took off 2 bases at V and 1 base at J, with 10 bases between the two ends. The CDR3 loop reads CASSLDRQGTDTQYF. The CDR3 DNA reads as TGTGCCAGCAGCTTAGACCGACAAGGCACAGATACGCAGTATTTT.

This clone has a handful of counts. The gene calls are TRBV27 and TRBJ2-7; maybe TRBD1 (5 bases). CDR1 and CDR2 (germline): MNHEY, SMNVEV (reference sequence). This CDR3 region has 15 residues. V was cut by 5 bases and J by 0 bases, with 14 bases left in between. Here the CDR3 reads CASSLRAQNSYEQYF. The CDR3 DNA sequence: TGTGCCAGCAGTCTCAGGGCCCAGAACTCCTACGAGCAGTACTTC.

V gene TRBV10-3 combines with J gene TRBJ1-1, with TRBD1 matching over 8 bases. With V trimmed by 5 bases and J by 2 bases, 7 bases remained unmatched. The CDR3 loop spans 15 amino acids. The germline gives CDR1 ENHRY, CDR2 SYGVKD. This chain's CDR3 is CAISPDTGGNTEAFF. The CDR3 nucleotides read TGTGCCATCAGTCCCGACACAGGGGGAAACACTGAAGCTTTCTTT.

The V and J genes are TRBV4-3 and TRBJ2-1, with 12 bases aligning to TRBD2. The V and J ends lost 1 base and 4 bases, in that order; junction bases with no gene match: 11. This CDR3 is built from 19 residues. The germline gives CDR1 LGHNA, CDR2 YSLEER. CDR3 loop: CASSQGLASGGAGYNEQFF. In DNA, the CDR3 is TGCGCCAGCAGCCAAGGTTTGGCTAGCGGGGGGGCCGGGTACAATGAGCAGTTCTTC.

The genes are TRBV7-2 and TRBJ2-1, with D uncertain. Germline CDR1 reads SGHTA; CDR2 reads FQGNSA. With 3 bases removed from V and 8 bases from J, the gap between germline ends came to 14 bases. The CDR3 has 14 amino acids. CDR3 nucleotides: TGTGCCAGCAGCTTCGGTTGGTCCCGCGATGAGCAGTTCTTC. Amino acid sequence: CASSFGWSRDEQFF.

This rearrangement joins TRBV10-3 to TRBJ2-5, with 7 bases fitting TRBD2. The trim removed 3 bases at V and 6 bases at J, leaving 13 bases unmatched. The CDR3 sequence is 16 residues long. The germline V gene encodes CDR1 ENHRY and CDR2 SYGVKD. Here the CDR3 reads CAISEEKGGVPKTQYF. In DNA form, the CDR3 reads TGTGCCATCAGTGAAGAGAAGGGAGGGGTCCCGAAGACCCAGTACTTC.

CDR3 nucleotides: TGTGCCAGCAGCATCGGGACAGGGAGAGGGAATGAGCAGTTCTTC. It encodes CASSIGTGRGNEQFF. The rearrangement joins TRBV11-2 to TRBJ2-1; TRBD1 aligns across 9 bases. Trimming removed 5 bases from V and 7 bases from J; junction bases left unmatched: 9. The CDR3 runs 15 residues. Per the germline V gene, CDR1 is SGHAT and CDR2 is FQNNGV.

This CDR3 is CASSSDAGYTEAFF. Written as DNA, the CDR3 is TGTGCCAGCAGCTCCGACGCAGGGTACACTGAAGCTTTCTTT. The rearrangement links TRBV7-9 to TRBJ1-1, with D perhaps TRBD1 (5 bases). Germline V gives CDR1 SEHNR, CDR2 FQNEAQ (reference sequence). Trimming pared 4 bases from V and 3 bases from J, leaving 12 bases between. This CDR3 is 14 amino acids long.

The V gene is TRBV7-2, the J gene TRBJ2-5; 13 bases map to TRBD2. The last part of the DNA fits TRBJ2-7 better; the J call may be wrong. CDR3 length: 15 residues. Germline V gene sequence: CDR1 SGHTA, CDR2 FQGNSA. The CDR3 is CASRRTSGSPYEQYF. CDR3 DNA: TGTGCCAGCAGAAGGACTAGCGGGAGCCCCTACGAGCAGTACTTC.

This clone showed up just once. V and J are TRBV29-1 and TRBJ2-1; maybe TRBD2 (6 bases). This CDR3 spans 12 amino acids. From germline, CDR1 is SQVTM and CDR2 ANQGSEA. V gave up 2 bases and J gave up 8 bases, with 10 bases separating them. The CDR3 bases are TGCAGCGTTGAACAGGGCGGGGATGAGCAGTTCTTC. It translates to CSVEQGGDEQFF.

The chain is built from TRBV4-3 and TRBJ2-5, with TRBD1 matching 10 bases. The ends lost 3 bases at V and 2 bases at J; junction bases unmatched: 6. This CDR3 region has 16 residues. The germline V gene has CDR1 LGHNA and CDR2 YSLEER. CDR3 region: CASSQGGQGTQETQYF. CDR3 sequence (DNA): TGCGCCAGCAGCCAGGGGGGACAGGGGACTCAAGAGACCCAGTACTTC.

This chain links TRBV7-2 with TRBJ1-5; D remains ambiguous. This CDR3 spans 15 amino acids. The V end was cut by 3 bases, the J end by 0 bases, with 9 bases between. Germline loops: CDR1 SGHTA, CDR2 FQGNSA. The CDR3 DNA reads TGTGCCAGCAGCTTCGGGAGGTATAGCAATCAGCCCCAGCATTTT. Its protein is CASSFGRYSNQPQHF.

The chain links TRBV7-6 to TRBJ1-3, with TRBD1 identical over 9 bases. V dropped 1 base and J dropped 4; count of bases not matched to a gene: 2. This CDR3 has 15 amino acids. Germline values: CDR1 SGHVS, CDR2 FNYEAQ. CDR3 sequence: CASSLGTGAGNTIYF. The CDR3 DNA is TGTGCCAGCAGCTTAGGGACAGGGGCCGGAAACACCATATATTTT.

Remarks on this clone: Distinct nucleotide sequences in the sample also encode this CDR3. This chain uses TRBV27 with TRBJ2-1; D is unclear. With 3 bases removed from V and 0 bases from J, the gap between germline ends came to 3 bases. Germline loops: CDR1 MNHEY, CDR2 SMNVEV (reference sequence). The CDR3 is 13 residues long. In nucleotides, the CDR3 is TGTGCCAGCAGTTTGAGCTCCTACAATGAGCAGTTCTTC. Protein: CASSLSSYNEQFF.

This CDR3 reads CASSLTSGTFFEQFF. The CDR3 bases are TGTGCCAGCAGCTTGACTAGCGGGACTTTCTTTGAGCAGTTCTTC. V is TRBV7-3 and J is TRBJ2-1; 11 bases map to TRBD2. The CDR3 is 15 residues long. Germline values: CDR1 SGHTA, CDR2 FQGTGA. V shed 3 bases and J 9 bases; nucleotides not matched to a gene: 7. The full variable domain, completed using reference TRBV7-3 and TRBJ2-1, is GAGVSQTPSNKVTEKGKYVELRCDPISGHTALYWYRQSLGQGPEFLIYFQGTGAADDSGLPNDRFFAVRPEGSVSTLKIQRTERGDSAVYLCASSLTSGTFFEQFFGPGTRLTVL.

V usage is TRBV27 and J usage is TRBJ2-4; perhaps TRBD2 as D (5 bases). V was trimmed by 3 bases and J by 7 bases, leaving 10 bases between them. The CDR3 runs 13 residues. The germline CDR1 and CDR2 sequences are MNHEY and SMNVEV (reference sequence). The CDR3 DNA reads as TGTGCCAGCAGTTTCGGGAACGGGAACATTCAGTACTTC. It encodes CASSFGNGNIQYF.

A few counts support this clone. The V and J genes are TRBV6-5 and TRBJ1-1; 11 bases fit TRBD1. V shed 8 bases, J shed 4 bases, and the junction held 6 bases outside the gene matches. This CDR3 has 14 residues. Looked up from germline, CDR1 is MNHEY and CDR2 is SVGAGI. CDR3 in DNA: TGTGCCAGCGGACAGGGGGCGCTAAGCACTGAAGCTTTCTTT. Residues: CASGQGALSTEAFF.